This T cell receptor beta chain was found in a study of blood T cell repertoires in COVID-19. Study summary: There were acute and convalescent COVID-19 samples, and they came from the United States, Italy and Spain.

Recruitment covered about two dozen US areas and drew participants whose ages spanned roughly 18 to 90 years. Participant-reported clinical history was the basis for cohort assignment. Two negative PCRs, clearance, or symptom resolution had been documented for recovered Cohort 3 donors. Only in-frame clones appear in the TCRdb table, and some are missing; sequencing was by immunoSEQ multiplex PCR. The table lists 180,000 or so clones, 85% of them singletons, with 6.2% in the top ten. The CDR3 spans 10 residues. Germline V gene lookup returns CDR1 DFQATT and CDR2 SNEGSKA (reference sequence). V trimming: 5 bases; J trimming: 8 bases; junction bases outside the gene matches: 2.

This clonotype originated in a middle-aged man who had recovered from COVID-19. Sequencing used PBMCs or T cells enriched from blood (not recorded which). This rearrangement joins TRBV20-1 to TRBJ1-2, with 7 positions matching TRBD1. CDR3 bases: TGCAGTGCTCAGGGGGGCGGCTACACCTTC. Translated: CSAQGGGYTF.